This T cell receptor beta chain was sequenced during a study of OX40 agonist ivuxolimab in advanced cancers. Study conclusions and caveats: Clonal expansion in partial responders at 0.1-3.0 mg/kg ranked among the lowest.

Worth noting for this clone: Its antigen remains unknown.

CDR1 SGHRS and CDR2 YFSETQ come from the germline V gene. The CDR3 is 15 residues long. Trimming shortened V by 0 bases and J by 8 bases, and 17 bases separated the two germline ends. Sequencing was performed with immunoSEQ multiplex PCR; in TCRdb, only in-frame clones are kept and a portion is missing. The sample yields 75,000 to 100,000 clones, 91% seen once. Sequences were derived from CD4+ or CD8+ T cells sorted from blood, sampled in a trial of the OX40 agonist ivuxolimab. The source is an adult with an advanced solid tumor such as melanoma, head and neck, liver or kidney cancer. This chain links TRBV5-1 with TRBJ2-5; a possible D gene is TRBD2 (5 bases). The CDR3 nucleotides read TGCGCCAGCAGCTTGGCCGGGCCGGGAAGAGACACCCAGTACTTC. Its protein product is CASSLAGPGRDTQYF.